The source of this TCR beta chain is a study of PD-L1 blockade in urothelial cancer (dated by TCRdb to the late 2010s). In terms of the full investigation: Every patient began therapy in the mid-2010s and was given atezolizumab 1,200 mg intravenously every 3 weeks. About 85% of the 29 patients were males with bladder-origin urothelial cancer, and about 65% of the roughly 29 reported a prior smoking history. An ECOG performance status of 0 or 1 was recorded for the patients, and 0 to 3 prior chemotherapy regimens had been received by the patients. Blood samples were analyzed at two time points: 3 weeks after treatment start (second dose) and 6 weeks after treatment start. Blood samples gave median yields of approximately 130,000 T cells and more than 80,000 unique TCRs, along with a median clonality of approximately 0.084. An exploratory multi-omic analysis was conducted of the somatic, immune and clinical correlates of response to PD-L1 blockade with atezolizumab in urothelial cancer. Pretreatment tumor samples, along with matched peripheral blood serially collected before and after atezolizumab treatment, were subjected to TCR sequencing. Progression-free survival longer than 6 months counted as durable clinical benefit, and TCR features were additionally tested against both progression-free and overall survival. Whole exome sequencing and RNA sequencing of pretreatment tumors were performed alongside TCR sequencing in the same patients. Durable clinical benefit was achieved by nine patients and was not achieved by 20 patients. Pretreatment blood TCR-seq was available for around 29 patients, at least one posttreatment blood collection was obtained for about 24 patients, and tumor TCR-seq was available for about 24 patients. Paper-wide results and their limitations: At 3 weeks after the start of treatment, tumor-associated TCR clones in peripheral blood had expanded more in patients with durable benefit (n of about 20, p = 0.022). Improved progression-free and overall survival was found to be associated with pretreatment peripheral blood TCR clonality below the median. Because of the small sample size (n ≈ 29) and the many exploratory analyses performed, the results are intended to be regarded as hypothesis-generating.

Points on this clone: The specificity of this receptor is unknown. Nothing much larger sits one base from this clone, and base qualities are not available.

Explained via the paper, the time point label denotes: pretreatment peripheral blood. A cohort of around 29 patients with locally advanced or metastatic urothelial carcinoma, treated at Memorial Sloan Kettering on a trial protocol, was included. Peripheral blood mononuclear cells were collected pretreatment and during treatment, at between 1 and 8 total time points per patient. The Qiagen DNeasy Blood extraction kit was used to purify genomic DNA from total PBMCs and from tumor samples. PBMCs were collected pretreatment and during treatment, and were isolated and stored as previously described. The V end loses 1 base and the J end loses 1 base, and a stretch of 12 bases separates them. The CDR3 starts with the cysteine, ends with the phenylalanine, and has 16 residues. Only CDR3 DNA remains: 48 bases, in frame from the first base. CDR1 and CDR2 were assigned from the germline V gene as KGHSH and LQKENI.

To estimate absolute template abundance from read counts, synthetic TCR analog templates were spiked into each PCR. Using the immunoSEQ assay, TCRbeta CDR3 regions were amplified from genomic DNA with bias-controlled V and J gene primers. Rearranged TCRbeta segments were sequenced at approximately 20X coverage. As for how the authors treated the data: Sequencing errors were corrected by clustering and CDR3s were annotated against IMGT to assign V, D and J genes. Downstream analyses used only productive TCRbeta rearrangements, leaving out any out-of-frame or stop-codon sequences. To compute clonality, Shannon entropy was normalized by the log of the number of unique productive sequences and then subtracted from one. Clones differing between time points or between blood and tumor were identified using Fisher's exact test with Benjamini-Hochberg correction, with an adjusted p below 0.01 applied as the threshold. This is the immuneACCESS table as TCRdb keeps it, with only in-frame sequences that have V and J called. A part of the clones is gone; compared with another copy, unresolved V genes explain less than half, and the rest is unexplained. For V, J and clone size, that table is used; D and trimming come from the DNA. Counted in this sample were about 130,000 clones; roughly 80% of them appeared once. The ten largest account for about 2.9% of the sample.

The chain is assembled from TRBV18 and TRBJ2-3; TRBD2 is a weak D gene call, 6 bases matching. The specimen was PBMCs, collected around atezolizumab (anti-PD-L1) treatment. The TCR originated in a man aged 50 or older with urothelial cancer. CDR3 loop: CASSPLGDFRTDTQYF. The DNA reads TGTGCCAGCTCACCACTAGGGGACTTTCGCACAGATACGCAGTATTTT.